This T cell receptor (beta chain) derives from a study of cytomegalovirus exposure and HLA in healthy donors. Study-level points and caveats: Associated with cytomegalovirus, according to the listing, were around 160 TCR beta chains. Reports state that TCR beta sequences accurately predicted most subjects' HLA-A and HLA-B alleles. No immune exposure information besides CMV serostatus was available.

PCR used 60 Vbeta primers and 13 Jbeta primers. The assay was immunoSEQ multiplex PCR, and TCRdb's table has in-frame clones only and misses some. In the table there are fewer than 250,000 clones, less than 85% of which are singletons. Remarks on this clone: Its target is not known.

The CDR3 totals 17 residues. CDR1 and CDR2 (germline): SGHTA, FQGTGA. With 5 bases clipped from V and 1 base from J, the junction kept 10 bases outside the gene matches. Material: PBMCs. The rearrangement joins TRBV7-3 to TRBJ2-3; the match to TRBD2 covers 9 bases. This receptor was identified in a man aged 18 to 29 in good health and CMV-seronegative. The CDR3 coding sequence is TGTGCCAGCAGCCCTCAGGGCGGGAGGGTGGGCACAGATACGCAGTATTTT. It is translated as CASSPQGGRVGTDTQYF.